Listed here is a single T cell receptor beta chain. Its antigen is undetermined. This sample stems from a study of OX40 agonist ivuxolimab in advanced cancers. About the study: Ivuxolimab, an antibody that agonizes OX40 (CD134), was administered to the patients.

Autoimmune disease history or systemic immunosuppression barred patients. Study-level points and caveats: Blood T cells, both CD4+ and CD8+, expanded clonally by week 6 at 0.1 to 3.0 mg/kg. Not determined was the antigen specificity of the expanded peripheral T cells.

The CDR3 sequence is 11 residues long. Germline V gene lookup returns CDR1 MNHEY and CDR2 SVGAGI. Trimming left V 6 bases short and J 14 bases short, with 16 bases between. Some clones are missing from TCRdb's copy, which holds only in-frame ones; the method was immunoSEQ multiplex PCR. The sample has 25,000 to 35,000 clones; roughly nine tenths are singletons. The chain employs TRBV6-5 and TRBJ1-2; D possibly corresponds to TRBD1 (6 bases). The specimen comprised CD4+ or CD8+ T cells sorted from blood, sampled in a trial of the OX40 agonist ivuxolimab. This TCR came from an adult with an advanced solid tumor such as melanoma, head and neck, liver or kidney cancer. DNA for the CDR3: TGTGCCAGCAGCCAAGACAGGACTTATACCTTC. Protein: CASSQDRTYTF.